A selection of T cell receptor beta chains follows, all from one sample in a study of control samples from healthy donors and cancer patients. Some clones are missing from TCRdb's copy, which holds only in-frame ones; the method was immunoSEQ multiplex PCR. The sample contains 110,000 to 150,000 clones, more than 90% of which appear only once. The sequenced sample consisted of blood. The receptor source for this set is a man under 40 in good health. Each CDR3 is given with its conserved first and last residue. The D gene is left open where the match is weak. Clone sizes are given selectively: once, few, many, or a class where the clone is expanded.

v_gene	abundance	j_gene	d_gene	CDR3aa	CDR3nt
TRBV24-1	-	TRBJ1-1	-	CATSDSGDTEAFF	TGTGCCACCAGTGATTCTGGGGACACTGAAGCTTTCTTT
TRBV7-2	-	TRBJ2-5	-	CASSSHGQPSETQYF	TGTGCCAGCAGCTCCCACGGACAGCCGTCCGAAACCCAGTACTTC
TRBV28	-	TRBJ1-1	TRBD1	CAGQVGTEAFF	TGCGCGGGACAGGTAGGGACTGAAGCTTTCTTT
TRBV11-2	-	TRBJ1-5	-	CASSLYESQPQHF	TGTGCCAGCAGCTTATATGAGAGTCAGCCCCAGCATTTT
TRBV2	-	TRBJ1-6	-	CASSEVGTPLHF	TGTGCCAGCAGTGAAGTGGGAACACCCCTCCACTTT
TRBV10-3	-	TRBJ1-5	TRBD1	CAISDQRTGSNQPQHF	TGTGCCATCAGTGATCAGAGGACAGGGAGCAATCAGCCCCAGCATTTT
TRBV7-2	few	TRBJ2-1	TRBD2	CASSSRLAANEQFF	TGTGCCAGCAGCTCCCGACTAGCAGCCAATGAGCAGTTCTTC
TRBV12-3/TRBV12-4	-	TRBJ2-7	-	CASSLAGTYEQYF	TGTGCCAGCAGTTTAGCCGGGACCTACGAGCAGTACTTC
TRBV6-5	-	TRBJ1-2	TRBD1	CASRNNGQGSGYTF	TGTGCCAGCAGGAACAACGGACAGGGAAGTGGCTACACCTTC
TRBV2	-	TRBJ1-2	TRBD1	CASTKPRDRGGYGYTF	TGTGCCAGCACCAAACCCCGGGACAGGGGGGGCTATGGCTACACCTTC
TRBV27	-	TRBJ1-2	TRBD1	CASKGGWGQGVNYGYTF	TGTGCCAGCAAGGGGGGGTGGGGACAGGGGGTAAACTATGGCTACACCTTC
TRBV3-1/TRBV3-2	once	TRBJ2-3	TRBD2	CASSQASGRLDTQYF	TGTGCCAGCAGCCAAGCTAGCGGGAGGTTGGATACGCAGTATTTT
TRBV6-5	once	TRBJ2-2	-	CASSPTGMWTGELFF	TGTGCCAGCAGTCCGACGGGAATGTGGACCGGGGAGCTGTTTTTT
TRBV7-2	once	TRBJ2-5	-	CASSLPEGEETQYF	TGTGCCAGCAGCTTACCCGAGGGGGAAGAGACCCAGTACTTC
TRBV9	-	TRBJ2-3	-	CASSVAPGTDTQYF	TGTGCCAGCAGCGTAGCTCCTGGAACAGATACGCAGTATTTT
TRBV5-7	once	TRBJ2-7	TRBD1	CASSSPGQGTYEQYF	TGTGCCAGCAGCTCCCCGGGACAGGGGACCTACGAGCAGTACTTC
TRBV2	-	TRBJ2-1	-	CASSVSSNEQFF	TGTGCCAGCAGTGTGTCAAGCAATGAGCAGTTCTTC
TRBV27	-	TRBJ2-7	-	CASQGEGGDEQYF	TGTGCCAGCCAGGGGGAAGGGGGGGACGAGCAGTACTTC
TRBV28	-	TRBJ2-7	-	CASSLSLREQYF	TGTGCCAGCAGTTTAAGCTTACGCGAGCAGTACTTC
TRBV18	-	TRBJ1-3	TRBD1	CASSPTLDRANFGNTIYF	TGTGCCAGCTCACCGACATTAGACAGGGCGAACTTTGGAAACACCATATATTTT
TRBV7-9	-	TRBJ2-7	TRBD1	CASSPATGINFYEQYF	TGTGCCAGCAGCCCAGCGACAGGGATTAATTTCTACGAGCAGTACTTC
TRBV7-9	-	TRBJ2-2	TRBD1	CASSLGGRGSTGELFF	TGTGCCAGCAGCTTAGGGGGCAGGGGGAGCACCGGGGAGCTGTTTTTT
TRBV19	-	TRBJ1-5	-	CASSIGSWEPQHF	TGTGCCAGTAGTATAGGATCCTGGGAGCCCCAGCATTTT
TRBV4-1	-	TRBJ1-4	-	CASSGLRRGAGNEKLFF	TGCGCCAGCAGCGGACTGCGGAGGGGGGCTGGTAATGAAAAACTGTTTTTT
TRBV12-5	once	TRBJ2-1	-	CASGSGSSGLWYNEQFF	TGTGCTAGTGGTTCCGGCTCCTCGGGTTTGTGGTACAATGAGCAGTTCTTC
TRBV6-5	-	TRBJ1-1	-	CATRLARGTEAFF	TGTGCCACCCGGCTCGCGAGGGGCACTGAAGCTTTCTTT
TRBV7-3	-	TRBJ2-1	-	CASSLGEGEQFF	TGTGCCAGCAGCTTAGGAGAAGGAGAGCAGTTCTTC
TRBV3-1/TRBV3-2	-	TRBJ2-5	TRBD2	CASSHATSGQETQYF	TGTGCCAGCAGCCACGCCACTAGCGGGCAAGAGACCCAGTACTTC
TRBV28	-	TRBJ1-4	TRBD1	CASSLQGAGSEKLFF	TGTGCCAGCAGCCTCCAGGGGGCGGGTAGTGAAAAACTGTTTTTT
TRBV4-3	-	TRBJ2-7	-	CASSQDTPSYEQYF	TGCGCCAGCAGCCAAGATACGCCCTCCTACGAGCAGTACTTC
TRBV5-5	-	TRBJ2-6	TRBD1	CASSLRTGGPVLTF	TGTGCCAGCAGCCTTAGGACAGGGGGCCCCGTCCTGACTTTC
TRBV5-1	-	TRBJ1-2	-	CASSTGQITNYGYTF	TGCGCCAGCAGCACTGGACAGATCACTAACTATGGCTACACCTTC
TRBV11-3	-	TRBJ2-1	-	CASSLGREYNEQFF	TGTGCCAGCAGCTTAGGCCGGGAGTACAATGAGCAGTTCTTC
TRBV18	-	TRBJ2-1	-	CASSKGQSGSFSYNEQFF	TGTGCCAGCTCAAAAGGACAAAGTGGCTCCTTCTCCTACAATGAGCAGTTCTTC
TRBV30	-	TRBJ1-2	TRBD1	CAWSQEGGPLAGYTF	TGTGCCTGGAGCCAAGAAGGGGGCCCGCTCGCGGGCTACACCTTC
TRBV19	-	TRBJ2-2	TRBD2	CASSNRWGGITGELFF	TGTGCCAGTAGTAACCGATGGGGGGGAATCACCGGGGAGCTGTTTTTT
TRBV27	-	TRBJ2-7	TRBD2	CASSGRTSETYEQYF	TGTGCCAGCAGTGGGCGGACTAGTGAAACCTACGAGCAGTACTTC
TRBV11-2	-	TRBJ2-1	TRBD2	CASSQTGLAGPGRQFF	TGTGCCAGCAGCCAAACAGGACTAGCGGGACCTGGTCGGCAGTTCTTC
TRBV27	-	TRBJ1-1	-	CASSRDRIGGAFF	TGTGCCAGCAGCAGAGACAGGATTGGAGGAGCTTTCTTT
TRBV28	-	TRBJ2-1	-	CASTSRAGQNYNEQFF	TGTGCCAGCACTTCCCGCGCAGGACAGAACTACAATGAGCAGTTCTTC
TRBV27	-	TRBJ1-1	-	CASSLFGTATEAFF	TGTGCCAGCAGTTTATTCGGCACAGCCACTGAAGCTTTCTTT
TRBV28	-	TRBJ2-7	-	CASSFPPFADRPYEQYF	TGTGCCAGCAGTTTCCCCCCATTCGCCGACAGGCCGTACGAGCAGTACTTC
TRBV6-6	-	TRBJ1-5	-	CASNTYAGQPQHF	TGTGCCAGCAATACATACGCAGGACAGCCCCAGCATTTT
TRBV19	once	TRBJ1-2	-	CASSLAYGYTF	TGTGCCAGTAGTTTGGCATATGGCTACACCTTC
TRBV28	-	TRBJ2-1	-	CASSLTEVGQFF	TGTGCCAGCAGTTTAACGGAGGTAGGGCAGTTCTTC
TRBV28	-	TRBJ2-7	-	CASRYSLRGTYEQYF	TGTGCCAGCAGATACTCATTAAGGGGTACCTACGAGCAGTACTTC
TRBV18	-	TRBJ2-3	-	CASSLTDTQYF	TGTGCCAGCTCACTTACAGATACGCAGTATTTT
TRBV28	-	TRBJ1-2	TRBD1	CASSRGRANYGYTF	TGTGCCAGCAGCAGGGGGCGGGCTAACTATGGCTACACCTTC
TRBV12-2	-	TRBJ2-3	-	CASRKANAGRTDTQYF	TGTGCAAGTCGCAAAGCCAATGCGGGGAGGACAGATACGCAGTATTTT
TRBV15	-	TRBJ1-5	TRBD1	CATSRQGAGQPQHF	TGTGCCACCAGCAGGCAGGGGGCTGGACAGCCCCAGCATTTT
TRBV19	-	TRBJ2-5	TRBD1	CASSGRTGGRETQYF	TGTGCCAGTAGCGGCAGGACAGGGGGCCGTGAGACCCAGTACTTC
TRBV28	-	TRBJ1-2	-	CASSLSGYGYTF	TGTGCCAGCAGTTTATCGGGGTACGGCTACACCTTC
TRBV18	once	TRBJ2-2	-	CASSDYQADTGELFF	TGTGCCAGCTCAGACTATCAAGCGGACACCGGGGAGCTGTTTTTT
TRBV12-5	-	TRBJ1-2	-	CASGLVSRNRAYGYTF	TGTGCTAGTGGTTTGGTATCCCGAAATAGAGCTTATGGCTACACCTTC